These 6 T cell receptor beta chains share one sample of origin, sequenced in a study of Graves' ophthalmopathy and Graves' hyperthyroidism (dated by TCRdb to 2017 to 2018). The data were produced on an Illumina HiSeq 2000. For repertoire sequencing, TCR beta CDR3 regions were amplified from RNA transcripts. HTBI primers and the Qiagen OneStep RT-PCR kit were used in a first-round RT-PCR, which was followed by a second-round multiplex PCR, size selection and purification. The public reads were run again by TCRdb, first through fastp at Q25 and then through MiXCR, and only productive beta chains were kept. Every distinct CDR3 protein forms one entry, paired with its most common genes and DNA. The sample table lists approximately 540,000 distinct CDR3 sequences, about two fifths of them with a count of one. Roughly 4% of the sample is in the top ten clones. The specimen sequenced was peripheral blood or thyroid tissue (not recorded which). The receptors come from an adult man with Graves' hyperthyroidism.

This clonotype was seen a few times. The chain is built from TRBV6-1 and TRBJ2-5, with TRBD2 identical over 7 bases. The CDR3 spans 15 residues. J lost 2 bases, V lost 3 bases, and 6 bases had no gene match. The germline V gene encodes CDR1 MNHNS and CDR2 SASEGT. The CDR3 sequence is CASSDWRAGQETQYF. DNA of the CDR3: TGTGCCAGCAGTGATTGGCGAGCGGGGCAAGAGACCCAGTACTTC.

V is TRBV7-3 and J is TRBJ1-6, with 7 bases aligning to TRBD1. V lost 5 bases to trimming and J lost 7 bases; unmatched junction nucleotides: 5. The CDR3 length is 14 residues. Per the germline V gene, CDR1 is SGHTA and CDR2 is FQGTGA. Here the CDR3 DNA reads TGTGCCAGCAGCAAGGGACAGTGGAATTCACCCCTCCACTTT. This encodes CASSKGQWNSPLHF.

This chain links TRBV5-1 with TRBJ1-3; 9 bases agree with TRBD1. Unmatched junction bases numbered 8, after V lost 4 bases and J lost 0 bases. This CDR3 spans 17 amino acids. Germline values: CDR1 SGHRS, CDR2 YFSETQ. The CDR3, as DNA: TGCGCCAGCAGCCCCGGGGGGACAGGGAGCTCTGGAAACACCATATATTTT. It specifies CASSPGGTGSSGNTIYF.

This clonotype was seen repeatedly, ten times or more. The J gene is TRBJ2-2, the V gene TRBV20-1, with TRBD2 matching over 9 bases. Germline CDR1 DFQATT, CDR2 SNEGSKA (reference sequence). V gave up 0 bases and J gave up 6 bases; unmatched junction bases: 8. The CDR3 totals 16 residues. CDR3 nucleotide sequence: TGCAGTGCTAGAGATCAGGCTAGCGGGGTGCCCGGGGAGCTGTTTTTT. Translating it yields CSARDQASGVPGELFF.

Notes on this clonotype: A much larger clone differs from this one at a single base, so this may be a read error. Since no conserved phenylalanine or tryptophan closes the CDR3, a read error is the likely cause. The chain combines TRBV7-2 with TRBJ2-3; D unclear. Germline values: CDR1 SGHTA, CDR2 FQGNSA. Trimming stripped 1 base from V and 5 bases from J, with 1 base between. The CDR3 runs 11 residues. CDR3 in amino acids: CASSLEDTQYS. In DNA, the CDR3 is TGTGCCAGCAGCTTAGAAGATACGCAGTATTCT.

Many counts were recorded for this clonotype. The chain has TRBV7-9 and TRBJ2-2; D is uncertain. V was shortened by 2 bases and J by 3 bases, with 10 bases between the two germline ends. This CDR3 contains 15 residues. The germline V gene has CDR1 SEHNR and CDR2 FQNEAQ (reference sequence). CDR3 amino acids: CASSLRREYTGELFF. The CDR3 nucleotides are TGTGCCAGCAGCTTAAGGCGCGAGTACACCGGGGAGCTGTTTTTT. The entire variable domain, with the rest obtained from reference TRBV7-9 and TRBJ2-2, is as follows: DTGVSQNPRHKITKRGQNVTFRCDPISEHNRLYWYRQTLGQGPEFLTYFQNEAQLEKSRLLSDRFSAERPKGSFSTLEIQRTEQGDSAMYLCASSLRREYTGELFFGEGSRLTVL.